The 13 T cell receptor beta chains below were found in one sample sequenced in a study of CD8 T cells in Susac syndrome. Random hexamers were used to reverse transcribe roughly 0.5 to 1 ug of RNA. TCRdb used MiXCR to reprocess the immunoSEQ multiplex PCR reads, holding one entry per CDR3 protein. The repertoire has some 180,000 distinct CDR3 sequences, about 95% of them found once; the top ten carry 0.099%. The sample consisted of CD4+ T cells from PBMCs. These TCRs come from a human donor with Susac syndrome.

The chain links TRBV5-6 to TRBJ2-7; D not certain. Trimming removed 0 bases from V and 5 bases from J, with 12 bases in between. The CDR3 runs 14 residues. Germline loops: CDR1 SGHDT, CDR2 YYEEEE. CDR3 sequence reads: CASSLDLAPDEQYF. DNA of the CDR3: TGTGCCAGCAGCTTGGACCTCGCCCCCGACGAGCAGTACTTC.

The chain joins TRBV21-1 to TRBJ2-5; the listed D gene, TRBD2, was not tested against the DNA. TRBV21-1 is a listed pseudogene. This CDR3 is built from 12 residues. CDR3 in amino acids: CASSKARIASDF. The CDR3 DNA reads TGTGCCAGCAGCAAAGCAAGGATAGCGAGCGACTTC.

This clonotype is a singleton in its sample. The chain carries TRBV9 and TRBJ1-1; 10 bases line up with TRBD1. The V and J ends lost 3 bases and 7 bases, in that order; junction bases with no gene match: 6. Germline V lookup: CDR1 SGDLS, CDR2 YYNGEE. The CDR3 is 14 amino acids. CDR3 coding DNA: TGTGCCAGCAGCGGGGGACAGGGGCTGGGTGAAGCTTTCTTT. Amino acid sequence: CASSGGQGLGEAFF.

The chain combines TRBV5-1 with TRBJ1-2; D gene ambiguous. V was shortened by 2 bases and J by 4 bases, with 15 bases between the two germline ends. This CDR3 contains 15 residues. The germline gives CDR1 SGHRS, CDR2 YFSETQ. The CDR3 region is CASSFGEGMTYGYTF. For the CDR3, the DNA is TGCGCCAGCAGCTTCGGAGAGGGAATGACCTATGGCTACACCTTC.

This chain links TRBV5-1 with TRBJ2-7, with no clear D. Trimming stripped 1 base from V and 3 bases from J, with 11 bases between. The CDR3 extends over 14 amino acids. CDR1 is SGHRS, CDR2 YFSETQ, per germline. CDR3 coding DNA: TGCGCCAGCAGCTTGTATCAATATGGCTACGAGCAGTACTTC. Protein sequence: CASSLYQYGYEQYF.

V is TRBV5-1 and J is TRBJ2-7, with TRBD1 matching 8 bases. The CDR3 has 15 amino acids. J lost 4 bases, V lost 0 bases, and 6 bases had no gene match. Germline values: CDR1 SGHRS, CDR2 YFSETQ. Here the CDR3 reads CASSLARDRTYEQYF. CDR3 in DNA: TGCGCCAGCAGCTTGGCCCGGGACAGGACTTACGAGCAGTACTTC.

This sequence joins TRBV2 and TRBJ1-1; D not certain. V lost 4 bases and J 3 bases, leaving 9 bases between the germline ends. This CDR3 has 13 residues. Germline V lookup: CDR1 SNHLY, CDR2 FYNNEI. The CDR3 nucleotides are TGTGCCAGCAGTGTAGAGAGGGACACTGAAGCTTTCTTT. Translating gives CASSVERDTEAFF.

The count of this clonotype is one. The chain has TRBV6-5 and TRBJ1-2; 7 nucleotides line up with TRBD1. The CDR3 runs to 13 residues. Trimming removed 0 bases from V and 7 bases from J; junction bases left unmatched: 2. Per germline, CDR1 MNHEY and CDR2 SVGAGI. CDR3 region: CASSYSRGLGYTF. The CDR3 coding sequence is TGTGCCAGCAGTTACTCGAGGGGGCTTGGCTACACCTTC.

The rearrangement uses TRBV5-5 and TRBJ2-7; 11 bases line up with TRBD2. V dropped 3 bases and J dropped 1; count of bases not matched to a gene: 3. The CDR3 is 15 amino acids. Per the germline V gene, CDR1 is SGHKS and CDR2 is YYEKEE (reference sequence). The CDR3 nucleotides are TGTGCCAGCAGCTCGGGACTAGCGGCTTCCTACGAGCAGTACTTC. It yields the protein CASSSGLAASYEQYF.

This chain joins TRBV14 and TRBJ1-4; D is ambiguous. V was clipped by 4 bases and J by 4 bases, with 7 bases between them. CDR1 is SGHDN, CDR2 FVKESK, per germline. The CDR3 totals 13 residues. CDR3 sequence reads: CASSPWSNEKLFF. CDR3 coding DNA: TGTGCCAGCAGCCCTTGGAGTAATGAAAAACTGTTTTTT.

The chain uses TRBV20-1 and TRBJ1-1; 7 bases fit TRBD1. The CDR3 runs 14 residues. Per germline, CDR1 DFQATT and CDR2 SNEGSKA (reference sequence). V lost 6 bases and J lost 1; bases outside the gene matches: 8. This chain's CDR3 is CSARQGQANTEAFF. The DNA of the CDR3 is TGCAGTGCCCGACAGGGCCAGGCGAACACTGAAGCTTTCTTT.

This chain uses TRBV4-2 with TRBJ2-7; either TRBD1 or TRBD2 may fit D (6 bases each). The CDR3 is 15 amino acids. Germline V gives CDR1 LGHNA, CDR2 YNFKEQ. Trimming shortened V by 4 bases and J by 2 bases, and 15 bases separated the two germline ends. CDR3 loop: CASSPGGGRPYEQYF. The CDR3 nucleotides read TGTGCCAGCAGCCCCGGAGGGGGAAGACCCTACGAGCAGTACTTC.

This sequence joins TRBV7-2 and TRBJ2-3; D unclear. The CDR3 is 14 residues long. Germline CDR1 is SGHTA and CDR2 is FQGNSA. The V gene lost 0 bases and the J gene lost 6 bases, with 10 bases spanning the gap. The CDR3: CASSLATEADTQYF. The CDR3 DNA reads TGTGCCAGCAGCTTAGCGACCGAGGCGGATACGCAGTATTTT.